A single sample gave rise to the 10 T cell receptor beta chains below, sequenced in a study of vaccination and CD4 T cells after COVID-19. These TCRs' antigens remain unknown. CD4+ T cells that had been cultured provided DNA sequenced with the Oncomine TCR Beta short-read assay. A single record per CDR3 protein comes from TCRdb applying MiXCR to the PCR reads. The sample contains roughly 11,000 distinct CDR3 sequences, 45% to 65% of which appear only once. The treatment denotes: roughly ten-day PBMC culture with coronavirus spike peptide pools or control peptides (ViraFEST assay). The sequencing input was CD4+ T cells from blood, cultured in vitro. The origin of the receptors is a human donor who had recovered from COVID-19.

CDR3 loop: CSASRPYQGQPQHF. In DNA, the CDR3 is TGCAGTGCTAGTAGACCCTACCAGGGTCAGCCCCAGCATTTT. This chain links TRBV20-1 with TRBJ1-5; D is perhaps TRBD1 (5 bases). V shed 3 bases and J shed 6 bases, with 15 bases lying between them. This CDR3 has 14 residues. Germline V lookup: CDR1 DFQATT, CDR2 SNEGSKA (reference sequence).

The rearrangement links TRBV19 to TRBJ1-5; D possibly corresponds to TRBD1 (6 bases). V lost 5 bases and J lost 6, with 14 bases in between. The germline CDR1 and CDR2 sequences are LNHDA and SQIVND (reference sequence). This CDR3 has 14 amino acids. The CDR3 here is CASSPGGAVQPQHF. Here the CDR3 DNA reads TGTGCCAGTAGTCCGGGGGGGGCGGTTCAGCCCCAGCATTTT.

To note about this clonotype: The germline gene is not matched at one end of the junction; a read error may be the cause. The J gene is TRBJ1-6, the V gene TRBV5-3; TRBD1 matches at 8 bases. TRBV5-3 belongs to the ORF category, with a function that is uncertain. The CDR3 runs 15 residues. The CDR3 region has the DNA TGCGCCAGCAGCCGAAAACAGGGGGGGAATTCACCCCTCCACTTT. Protein sequence: CASSRKQGGNSPLHF.

This sequence joins TRBV30 and TRBJ2-2; D gene ambiguous. Trimming took 0 bases from V and 1 from J, leaving 6 bases between them. This CDR3 region has 14 residues. Germline CDR1 and CDR2: GTSNPN and SVGIG (reference sequence). CDR3 sequence (DNA): TGTGCCTGGAGTGTTCTCATGAACACCGGGGAGCTGTTTTTT. As protein: CAWSVLMNTGELFF.

The chain couples TRBV10-3 to TRBJ1-1; no firm D call. V lost 2 bases, J lost 0 bases, and 7 bases lay in between. The CDR3 is made up of 14 amino acids. The germline gives CDR1 ENHRY, CDR2 SYGVKD. CDR3 coding DNA: TGTGCCATCAGTGAGACCACTTTGAACACTGAAGCTTTCTTT. Protein product: CAISETTLNTEAFF.

This chain connects TRBV6-1 to TRBJ2-5; 10 bases match TRBD2. With 11 bases clipped from V and 5 bases from J, the junction kept 14 bases outside the gene matches. CDR3 length: 15 amino acids. CDR1 MNHNS and CDR2 SASEGT come from the germline V gene. The DNA for the CDR3 is TGTGCCCTCACTTCTTCTAGCGGGAGTTGGGAGACCCAGTACTTC. Translating it yields CALTSSSGSWETQYF.

V and J are TRBV6-5 and TRBJ2-6; TRBD1 aligns across 7 bases. The germline CDR1 and CDR2 sequences are MNHEY and SVGAGI. The CDR3 is 15 residues long. V was clipped by 2 bases and J by 4 bases; unmatched bases: 2. The CDR3 DNA is TGTGCCAGCAGTTACGAGGGGGCCGGGGCCAACGTCCTGACTTTC. This gives the protein CASSYEGAGANVLTF.

A few counts support this clonotype. This chain joins TRBV6-2 or TRBV6-3 and TRBJ2-7; D may correspond to TRBD1 or TRBD2 (6 bases each). The CDR3 sequence is 13 residues long. Per the germline V gene, CDR1 is MNHEY and CDR2 is SVGEGT. V lost 0 bases and J 5 bases, leaving 8 bases between the germline ends. CDR3 sequence reads: CASSYSGGHEQYF. In DNA, the CDR3 is TGTGCCAGCAGTTACTCCGGGGGCCACGAGCAGTACTTC.

This clonotype was counted a few times. The chain is built from TRBV2 and TRBJ2-3; 8 bases align to TRBD2. The CDR3 has 14 residues. J was trimmed by 2 bases and V by 6 bases; bases with no gene match: 4. CDR1 and CDR2 (germline): SNHLY, FYNNEI. DNA of the CDR3: TGTGCCAGCAGACTAGCGGAGGTCACAGATACGCAGTATTTT. As protein: CASRLAEVTDTQYF.

V gene TRBV28 combines with J gene TRBJ1-4, with 8 bases lining up with TRBD1. Per the germline V gene, CDR1 is MDHEN and CDR2 is SYDVKM. V lost 11 bases, J lost 8 bases, and 13 bases stayed unmatched. This CDR3 region has 14 residues. CDR3 DNA sequence: TGTGCCGGGGGTAGGACAGGGTGGAAGGAAAAACTGTTTTTT. This codes for CAGGRTGWKEKLFF.